What follows describes a single T cell receptor beta chain. What it recognizes is unknown. TCRdb re-called the 5' RACE reads with MiXCR, one entry per CDR3 protein. The sample contains 250,000 to 350,000 distinct CDR3 sequences, about a fifth of which appear only once. Per the germline V gene, CDR1 is SGHTA and CDR2 is FQGNSA. V was clipped by 3 bases and J by 6 bases; unmatched bases: 5. The CDR3 is made up of 16 amino acids. The data belong to a study of CD8 T cells in ankylosing spondylitis. Points from the study as a whole: Ankylosing spondylitis blood appeared to carry a characteristic TCR beta motif of several highly homologous variants. According to the report, clones linked to the disease were significantly enriched in matched synovial fluid samples taken from ankylosing spondylitis patients.

The chain uses TRBV7-2 and TRBJ2-3, with 14 bases fitting TRBD2. This TCR was recovered from a female donor with ankylosing spondylitis or in good health (not recorded which). Sequencing was performed on blood, either unsorted or a sorted T cell fraction (not recorded which). The CDR3 reads CASSFGTSGSTDTQYF. DNA of the CDR3: TGTGCCAGCAGCTTCGGGACTAGCGGGAGTACTGATACGCAGTATTTT. Drawing the rest from reference TRBV7-2 and TRBJ2-3, the complete variable domain is GAGVSQSPSNKVTEKGKDVELRCDPISGHTALYWYRQSLGQGLEFLIYFQGNSAPDKSGLPSDRFSAERTGGSVSTLTIQRTQQEDSAVYLCASSFGTSGSTDTQYFGPGTRLTVL.